The sequence of this TCR beta chain was determined in a study of blood T cell repertoires in COVID-19. Overall study context: Both acute and convalescent COVID-19 samples were obtained from the United States, Italy and Spain.

Germline values: CDR1 MDHEN, CDR2 SYDVKM. The CDR3 is made up of 15 amino acids. Trimming shortened V by 1 base and J by 4 bases, and 14 bases separated the two germline ends. Seattle's enrolled individuals joined amid active infection and were then monitored longitudinally. In the original analysis: It was from reference gene primer amplification that nucleated cell counts were estimated. Assay used: immunoSEQ multiplex PCR; TCRdb lists only in-frame clones, some missing. V, J and clone size derive from that table, while D and trimming were established from the DNA sequence. Altogether about 410,000 clones are present, around nine tenths being singletons, with the ten largest covering less than 2%.

Sample: peripheral blood. The clonotype originates from a woman aged 40 to 49 with COVID-19, enrolled during active disease. The chain has TRBV28 and TRBJ2-7; a possible D gene is TRBD2 (5 bases). The CDR3 coding sequence is TGTGCCAGCAGTTTATCGGGGATGTGGCCGTACGAGCAGTACTTC. Translating it yields CASSLSGMWPYEQYF.